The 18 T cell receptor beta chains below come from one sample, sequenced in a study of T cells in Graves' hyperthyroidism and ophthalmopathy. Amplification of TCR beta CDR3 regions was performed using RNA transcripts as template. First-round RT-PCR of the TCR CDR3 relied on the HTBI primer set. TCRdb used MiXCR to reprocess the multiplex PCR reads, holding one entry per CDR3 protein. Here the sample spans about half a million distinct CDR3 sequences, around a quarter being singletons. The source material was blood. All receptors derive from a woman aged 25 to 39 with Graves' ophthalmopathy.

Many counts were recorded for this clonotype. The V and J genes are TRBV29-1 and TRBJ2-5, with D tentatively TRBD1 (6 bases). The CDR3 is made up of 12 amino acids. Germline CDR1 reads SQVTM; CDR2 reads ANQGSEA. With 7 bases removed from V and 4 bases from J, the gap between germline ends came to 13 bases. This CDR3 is CSGHRVRETQYF. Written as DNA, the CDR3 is TGCAGCGGACACAGGGTGAGAGAGACCCAGTACTTC. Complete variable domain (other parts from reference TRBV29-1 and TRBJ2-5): SAVISQKPSRDICQRGTSLTIQCQVDSQVTMMFWYRQQPGQSLTLIATANQGSEATYESGFVIDKFPISRPNLTFSTLTVSNMSPEDSSIYLCSGHRVRETQYFGPGTRLLVL.

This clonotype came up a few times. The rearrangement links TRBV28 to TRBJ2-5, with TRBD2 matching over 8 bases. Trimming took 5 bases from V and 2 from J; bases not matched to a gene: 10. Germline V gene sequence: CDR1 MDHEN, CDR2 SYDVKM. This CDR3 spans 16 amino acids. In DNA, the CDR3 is TGTGCCAGCAGTCTCCACCTGACTAGCGCACAAGAGACCCAGTACTTC. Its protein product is CASSLHLTSAQETQYF.

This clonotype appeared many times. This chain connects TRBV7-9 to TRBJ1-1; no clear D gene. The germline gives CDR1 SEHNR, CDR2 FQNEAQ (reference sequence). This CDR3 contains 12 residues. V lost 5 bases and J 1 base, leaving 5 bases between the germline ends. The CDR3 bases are TGTGCCAGCAGCAACAGGAACACTGAAGCTTTCTTT. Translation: CASSNRNTEAFF.

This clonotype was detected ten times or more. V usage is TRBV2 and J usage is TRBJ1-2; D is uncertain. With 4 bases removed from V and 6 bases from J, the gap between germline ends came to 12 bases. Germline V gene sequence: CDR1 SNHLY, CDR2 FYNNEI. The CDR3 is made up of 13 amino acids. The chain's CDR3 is CASSVYGGDGYTF. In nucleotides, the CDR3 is TGTGCCAGCAGTGTATATGGTGGGGATGGCTACACCTTC.

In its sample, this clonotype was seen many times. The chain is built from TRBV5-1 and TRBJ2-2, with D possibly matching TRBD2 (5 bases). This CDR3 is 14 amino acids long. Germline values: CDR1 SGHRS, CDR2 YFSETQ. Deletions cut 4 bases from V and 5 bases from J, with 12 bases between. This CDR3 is CASSELWETGELFF. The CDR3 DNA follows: TGCGCCAGCAGCGAGTTGTGGGAGACCGGGGAGCTGTTTTTT.

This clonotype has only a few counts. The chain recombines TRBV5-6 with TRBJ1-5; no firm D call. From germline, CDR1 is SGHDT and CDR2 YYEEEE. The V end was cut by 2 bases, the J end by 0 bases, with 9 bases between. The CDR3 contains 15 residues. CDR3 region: CASSFLGNSNQPQHF. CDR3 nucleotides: TGTGCCAGCAGCTTTCTCGGGAATAGCAATCAGCCCCAGCATTTT.

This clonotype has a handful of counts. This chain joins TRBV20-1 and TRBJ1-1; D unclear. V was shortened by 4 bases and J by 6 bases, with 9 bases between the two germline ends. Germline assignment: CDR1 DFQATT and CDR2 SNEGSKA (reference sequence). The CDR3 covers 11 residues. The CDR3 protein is CSATRAAEAFF. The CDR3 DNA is TGCAGTGCTACGCGAGCGGCTGAAGCTTTCTTT.

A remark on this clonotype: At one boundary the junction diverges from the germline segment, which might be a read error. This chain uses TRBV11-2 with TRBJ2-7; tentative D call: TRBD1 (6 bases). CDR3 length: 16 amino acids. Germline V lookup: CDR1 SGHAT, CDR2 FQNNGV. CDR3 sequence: CASSLIGTPSSYEQHF. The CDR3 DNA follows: TGTGCCAGCAGCCTAATCGGGACACCAAGCTCCTACGAGCAGCACTTC.

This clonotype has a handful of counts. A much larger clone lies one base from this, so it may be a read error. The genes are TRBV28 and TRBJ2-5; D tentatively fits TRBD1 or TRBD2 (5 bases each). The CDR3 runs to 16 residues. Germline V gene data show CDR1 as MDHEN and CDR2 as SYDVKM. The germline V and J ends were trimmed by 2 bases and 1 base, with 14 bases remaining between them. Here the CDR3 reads CASSLDPRGLQETQYF. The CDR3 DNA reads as TGTGCCAGCAGTTTAGACCCGAGGGGCCTCCAAGAGACCCAGTACTTC.

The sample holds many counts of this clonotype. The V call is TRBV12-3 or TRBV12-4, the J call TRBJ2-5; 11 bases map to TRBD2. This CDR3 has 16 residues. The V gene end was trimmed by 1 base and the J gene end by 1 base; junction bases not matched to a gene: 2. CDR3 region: CASSLGLAGPQETQYF. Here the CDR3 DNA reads TGTGCCAGCAGTTTAGGACTAGCGGGGCCCCAAGAGACCCAGTACTTC.

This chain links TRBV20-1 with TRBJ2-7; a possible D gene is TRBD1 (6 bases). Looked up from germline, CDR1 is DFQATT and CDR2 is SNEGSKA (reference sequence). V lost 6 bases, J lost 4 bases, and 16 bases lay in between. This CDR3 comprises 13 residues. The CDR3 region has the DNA TGCAGTGCGACCCCGGGACACCCATACGAGCAGTACTTC. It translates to CSATPGHPYEQYF.

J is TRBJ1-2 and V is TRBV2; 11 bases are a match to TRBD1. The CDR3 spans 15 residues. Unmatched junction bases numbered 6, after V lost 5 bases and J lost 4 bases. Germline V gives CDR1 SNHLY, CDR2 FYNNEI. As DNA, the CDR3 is TGTGCCAGCAGTCCGGACAGGGGGCTTTCCTATGGCTACACCTTC. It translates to CASSPDRGLSYGYTF.

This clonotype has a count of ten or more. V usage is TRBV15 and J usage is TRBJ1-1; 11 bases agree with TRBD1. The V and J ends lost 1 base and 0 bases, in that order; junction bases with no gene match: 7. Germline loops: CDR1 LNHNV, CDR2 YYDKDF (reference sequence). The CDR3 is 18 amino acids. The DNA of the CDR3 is TGTGCCACCAGCAGAGGGGACAGGGGGTATCCCATGAACACTGAAGCTTTCTTT. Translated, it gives CATSRGDRGYPMNTEAFF. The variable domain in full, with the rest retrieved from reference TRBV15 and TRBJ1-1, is DAMVIQNPRYQVTQFGKPVTLSCSQTLNHNVMYWYQQKSSQAPKLLFHYYDKDFNNEADTPDNFQSRRPNTSFCFLDIRSPGLGDTAMYLCATSRGDRGYPMNTEAFFGQGTRLTVV.

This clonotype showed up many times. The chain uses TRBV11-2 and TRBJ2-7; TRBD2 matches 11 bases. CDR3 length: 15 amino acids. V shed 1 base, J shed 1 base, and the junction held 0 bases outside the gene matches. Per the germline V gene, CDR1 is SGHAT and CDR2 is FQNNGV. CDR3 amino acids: CASSLGLAGSYEQYF. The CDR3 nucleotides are TGTGCCAGCAGCTTAGGACTAGCGGGATCCTACGAGCAGTACTTC. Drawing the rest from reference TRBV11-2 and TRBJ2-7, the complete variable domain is EAGVAQSPRYKIIEKRQSVAFWCNPISGHATLYWYQQILGQGPKLLIQFQNNGVVDDSQLPKDRFSAERLKGVDSTLKIQPAKLEDSAVYLCASSLGLAGSYEQYFGPGTRLTVT.

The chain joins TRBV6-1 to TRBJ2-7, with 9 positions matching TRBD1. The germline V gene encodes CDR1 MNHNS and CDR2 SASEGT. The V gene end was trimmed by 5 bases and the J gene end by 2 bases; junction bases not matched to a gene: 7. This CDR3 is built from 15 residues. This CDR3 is CASSPGQGFTYEQYF. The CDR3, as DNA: TGTGCCAGCAGTCCGGGACAGGGTTTTACCTACGAGCAGTACTTC.

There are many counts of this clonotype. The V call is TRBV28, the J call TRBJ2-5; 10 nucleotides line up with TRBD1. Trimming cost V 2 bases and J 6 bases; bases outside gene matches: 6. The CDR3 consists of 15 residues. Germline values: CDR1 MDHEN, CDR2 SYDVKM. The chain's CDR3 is CASSLRTGGSQTQYF. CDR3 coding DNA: TGTGCCAGCAGTTTACGGACAGGGGGGTCCCAGACCCAGTACTTC.

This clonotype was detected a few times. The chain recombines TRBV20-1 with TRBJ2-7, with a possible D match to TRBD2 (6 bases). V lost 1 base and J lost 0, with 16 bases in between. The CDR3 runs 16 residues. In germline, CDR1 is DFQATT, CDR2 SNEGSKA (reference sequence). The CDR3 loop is CSARGGVQDSSYEQYF. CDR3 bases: TGCAGTGCTAGAGGGGGGGTGCAGGATAGCTCCTACGAGCAGTACTTC.

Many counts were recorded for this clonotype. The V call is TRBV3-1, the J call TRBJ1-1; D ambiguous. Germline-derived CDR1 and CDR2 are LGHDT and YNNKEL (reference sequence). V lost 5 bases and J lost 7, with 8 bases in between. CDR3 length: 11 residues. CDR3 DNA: TGTGCCAGCAGCACCCTTCATGAAGCTTTCTTT. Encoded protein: CASSTLHEAFF.